This T cell receptor (beta chain) was profiled in a study of shared clonotypes between healthy human individuals. Overall study findings and caveats: A handful of donors shared around 5.2% of their naive CD4 clonotypes. Non-shared clonotypes showed lower generation probabilities than clonotypes common to all four donors.

This clone was detected only a few times. Its antigen is unknown. Sequencing was performed with immunoSEQ multiplex PCR; in TCRdb, only in-frame clones are kept and a portion is missing. The sample holds a few million clones, approximately 95% seen once. The source of this sequence is a man younger than 30 in good health. Some clones in this sample may be carry-over from other donors' samples. Sequencing input: naive CD4+ T cells from PBMCs. Sample subset: CD45RA+ positively selected.

In DNA, the CDR3 is TGTGCCAGTAGCCCCAACGGCGGGCCGGAGACCCAGTACTTC. Residues: CASSPNGGPETQYF. The chain links TRBV19 to TRBJ2-5; tentative D call: TRBD2 (5 bases). CDR1 and CDR2 from the germline V gene are LNHDA and SQIVND (reference sequence). This CDR3 has 14 amino acids. Deletions cut 6 bases from V and 5 bases from J, with 16 bases between.